Listed below are T cell receptor beta chains from one sample, sequenced in a study of blood T cell repertoires in COVID-19. Libraries were prepared by immunoSEQ multiplex PCR; TCRdb keeps only in-frame clonotypes and omits some of them. The table shows hundreds of thousands of clones, with approximately 82% occurring only once. Sequencing was carried out using PBMCs or T cells enriched from blood (not recorded which). The receptors here all came from a man aged 40-49 years who had been exposed to COVID-19. Each CDR3 is given with its conserved first and last residue. The D gene is left open where the match is weak. Part of the rows lack a size; the others show once, few, many or a class for expanded clones.

clone_size	j_call	d_call	v_call	cdr3_nt	cdr3_aa
-	TRBJ2-5	-	TRBV9	TGTGCCAGCAGCGTAGAAGCCCGGGAGACCCAGTACTTC	CASSVEARETQYF
-	TRBJ2-1	TRBD1	TRBV5-6	TGTGCCAGCAGCGTACAGGGGAGTGAGCAGTTCTTC	CASSVQGSEQFF
-	TRBJ1-2	-	TRBV6-5	TGTGCCAGCAGACAAAACAGGTTAGGGGCATATGGCTACACCTTC	CASRQNRLGAYGYTF
-	TRBJ1-4	-	TRBV9	TGTGCCAGCAGCGTAGCCGGGAGTTCAACTAATGAAAAACTGTTTTTT	CASSVAGSSTNEKLFF
-	TRBJ1-6	TRBD1	TRBV30	TGTGCCTGGAGTGTGGGGACAGTCAATTCACCCCTCCACTTT	CAWSVGTVNSPLHF
few	TRBJ1-3	TRBD1	TRBV6-5	TGTGCCAGCAGCCCCGGGACAGGGGTGTACACCATATATTTT	CASSPGTGVYTIYF
-	TRBJ1-5	-	TRBV2	TGTGCCAGCAGTGATTATAGGGACACCCCGAACCAGCCCCAGCATTTT	CASSDYRDTPNQPQHF
-	TRBJ2-7	-	TRBV3-1/TRBV3-2	TGTGCCAGCAGCCGGAATCCAGGGTCCCACGAGCAGTACTTC	CASSRNPGSHEQYF
-	TRBJ2-5	TRBD1	TRBV7-2	TGTGCCAGCAGCCAAGGACAGGCAAAAGAGACCCAGTACTTC	CASSQGQAKETQYF
few	TRBJ1-1	-	TRBV11-2	TGTGCCAGCAGCTTAGACGGGAGTTTGGGTGAAACTTTCTTT	CASSLDGSLGETFF
once	TRBJ2-3	-	TRBV9	TGTGCCAGCAGCCCTAGCAGTAAACACCGAGATACGCAGTATTTT	CASSPSSKHRDTQYF
-	TRBJ2-1	-	TRBV5-4	TGTGCCAGCAGCTTGGGGGCTTTGCGGGGATCCTACAATGAGCAGTTCTTC	CASSLGALRGSYNEQFF
-	TRBJ1-6	TRBD1	TRBV7-9	TGTGCCAGCAGCCCCGGGACAGGAACCCAATATTCACCCCTCCACTTT	CASSPGTGTQYSPLHF
once	TRBJ1-4	TRBD1	TRBV5-6	TGTGCCAGCAGCTTGGAGGGGACAGCCAGTAGGGAAAAACTGTTTTTT	CASSLEGTASREKLFF
once	TRBJ2-5	-	TRBV21-1	TGTGCCAGCAGCGAAGTTGAGACAAAAAAAGAGACCCAGTACTTC	CASSEVETKKETQYF
-	TRBJ1-1	-	TRBV10-3	TGTGCCATGCTCGAACAAAATACTAATCGCACTGAAGCTTTCTTT	CAMLEQNTNRTEAFF
-	TRBJ1-1	-	TRBV29-1	TGCAGCGTCCCCCCCGCTGAAGCTTTCTTT	CSVPPAEAFF
-	TRBJ2-7	TRBD2	TRBV6-5	TGTGCCAGCAGTTACTCACCGGGACTAGGATTCAACGAGCAGTACTTC	CASSYSPGLGFNEQYF
-	TRBJ2-4	-	TRBV18	TGTGCCAGCTCATTGACTAGTCTACCTGAAAACATTCAGTACTTC	CASSLTSLPENIQYF
many	TRBJ2-7	-	TRBV10-3	TGTGCCGTCGCCCGGGGTCAGGGGGAGCAGTACTTC	CAVARGQGEQYF
-	TRBJ2-3	-	TRBV12-3/TRBV12-4	TGTGCGGGGCAGGCGGGGGCAGGAGATACGCAGTATTTT	CAGQAGAGDTQYF
-	TRBJ2-1	TRBD2	TRBV24-1	TGTGCCACCAATGGCGGGAGGAACAACAATGAGCAGTTCTTC	CATNGGRNNNEQFF
-	TRBJ2-3	-	TRBV7-3	TGTGCCAGCAGCCCAAACTCGGGGTCAGATACGCAGTATTTT	CASSPNSGSDTQYF
-	TRBJ2-7	TRBD1	TRBV4-2	TGTGCCAGCAGCCAAGCCGGGACAGGGGGATACGAGCAGTACTTC	CASSQAGTGGYEQYF
-	TRBJ2-1	TRBD2	TRBV10-2	TGCGCCAGCATTTCGGGCGTTAGCGGGAACTACAATGAGCAGTTCTTC	CASISGVSGNYNEQFF
-	TRBJ2-3	-	TRBV3-1/TRBV3-2	TGTGCCAGCAGCCAAGAATTCGGGATTTATACAGATACGCAGTATTTT	CASSQEFGIYTDTQYF
-	TRBJ2-2	-	TRBV7-9	TGTGCCAGCAGCGCCTCTAGAGGAACCGGGGAGCTGTTTTTT	CASSASRGTGELFF
few	TRBJ1-2	TRBD1	TRBV5-8	TGTGCCAGCAGCTACGGGACAGGGGATGGCTACACCTTC	CASSYGTGDGYTF
-	TRBJ2-1	-	TRBV6-5	TGTGCCAGCAGTTACGGCTCCACCTCCTACAATGAGCAGTTCTTC	CASSYGSTSYNEQFF
-	TRBJ1-4	-	TRBV4-1	TGCGCCAGCAGCCGCCAGACAGTTGAAAAACTGTTTTTT	CASSRQTVEKLFF
-	TRBJ2-3	TRBD1	TRBV7-8	TGTGCCAGCAGCTTAGCCTTCTGGACAGGGTCGGATACGCAGTATTTT	CASSLAFWTGSDTQYF
-	TRBJ1-2	-	TRBV9	TGTGCCAGCAGCGTAGAAGATCGGGGGGCGCGTGGCTACACCTTC	CASSVEDRGARGYTF
-	TRBJ1-3	-	TRBV30	TGTGCCTGGAGTGTACAGCGGGTCAGGAGCTCTGGAAACACCATATATTTT	CAWSVQRVRSSGNTIYF
-	TRBJ2-2	-	TRBV11-1	TGTGCCAGCAGCTTAAGGAGCGGGGAGCTGTTTTTT	CASSLRSGELFF
-	TRBJ1-2	-	TRBV29-1	TGCAGCGTTGAAGTTGGGGGGGCGCTTGGGCAGGCCACCTTC	CSVEVGGALGQATF
-	TRBJ2-2	-	TRBV5-1	TGCGCCAGCAGCTTTCAAATACAGGCGACGGGGGAGCTGTTTTTT	CASSFQIQATGELFF
-	TRBJ2-7	-	TRBV29-1	TGCAGCGTCAGGCTTTCCTACGAGCAGTACTTC	CSVRLSYEQYF
-	TRBJ1-1	TRBD1	TRBV11-3	TGTGCCAGCAGCGAACGCGGACAGGGAGTCACTGAAGCTTTCTTT	CASSERGQGVTEAFF
-	TRBJ1-2	TRBD1	TRBV24-1	TGTGCCACCAGTGATTTTAGCGGACAGGGGGACTATGGCTACACCTTC	CATSDFSGQGDYGYTF
-	TRBJ2-7	-	TRBV30	TGTGCCTGGAGTCGCGGGGGCGCCTACGAGCAGTACTTC	CAWSRGGAYEQYF
-	TRBJ1-6	-	TRBV28	TGTGCCAGCAGTTTCGATCCGGGCGGGGTTGATTCACCCCTCCACTTT	CASSFDPGGVDSPLHF
few	TRBJ2-1	TRBD2	TRBV7-3	TGTGCCAGCAGCTCCGAGCGGGAGGGTACGCAGTTCTTC	CASSSEREGTQFF
once	TRBJ2-3	-	TRBV5-1	TGCGCCAGCACTGAAAGCGGAGGGCTCACAGATACGCAGTATTTT	CASTESGGLTDTQYF
once	TRBJ2-3	TRBD2	TRBV3-1/TRBV3-2	TGTGCCAGCAGCCAAGGACTAGCGGGTGATACGCAGTATTTT	CASSQGLAGDTQYF
-	TRBJ2-5	TRBD1	TRBV5-1	TGCGCCAGCAGTTTGGCCCGGGGGACAGGGGAGACCCAGTACTTC	CASSLARGTGETQYF
-	TRBJ2-1	-	TRBV3-1/TRBV3-2	TGTGCCAGCAGCTCCCGGGACTCAAACAATGAGCAGTTCTTC	CASSSRDSNNEQFF
-	TRBJ1-1	TRBD1	TRBV10-3	TGTGCCATCAGCGCCGGGACAGCTGCTGAAGCTTTCTTT	CAISAGTAAEAFF
-	TRBJ2-5	TRBD1	TRBV7-9	TGTGCCAGCAGCTCCGCAGGGGGTGGGACCCAGTACTTC	CASSSAGGGTQYF
-	TRBJ2-5	-	TRBV7-6	TGTGCCAGCAGCTCGTCTGCCCGCCGGGAGACCCAGTACTTC	CASSSSARRETQYF
once	TRBJ2-2	-	TRBV29-1	TGCAGCGCCGCCGGGGGAACGAACACCGGGGAGCTGTTTTTT	CSAAGGTNTGELFF
-	TRBJ2-7	-	TRBV5-5	TGTGCCAGCAGCCCTTCAGGGGGGAGTGCCGACGAGCAGTACTTC	CASSPSGGSADEQYF
-	TRBJ1-1	TRBD1	TRBV30	TGTGCCTGGACGGGGACAGGGCGCGGAGCTTTCTTT	CAWTGTGRGAFF